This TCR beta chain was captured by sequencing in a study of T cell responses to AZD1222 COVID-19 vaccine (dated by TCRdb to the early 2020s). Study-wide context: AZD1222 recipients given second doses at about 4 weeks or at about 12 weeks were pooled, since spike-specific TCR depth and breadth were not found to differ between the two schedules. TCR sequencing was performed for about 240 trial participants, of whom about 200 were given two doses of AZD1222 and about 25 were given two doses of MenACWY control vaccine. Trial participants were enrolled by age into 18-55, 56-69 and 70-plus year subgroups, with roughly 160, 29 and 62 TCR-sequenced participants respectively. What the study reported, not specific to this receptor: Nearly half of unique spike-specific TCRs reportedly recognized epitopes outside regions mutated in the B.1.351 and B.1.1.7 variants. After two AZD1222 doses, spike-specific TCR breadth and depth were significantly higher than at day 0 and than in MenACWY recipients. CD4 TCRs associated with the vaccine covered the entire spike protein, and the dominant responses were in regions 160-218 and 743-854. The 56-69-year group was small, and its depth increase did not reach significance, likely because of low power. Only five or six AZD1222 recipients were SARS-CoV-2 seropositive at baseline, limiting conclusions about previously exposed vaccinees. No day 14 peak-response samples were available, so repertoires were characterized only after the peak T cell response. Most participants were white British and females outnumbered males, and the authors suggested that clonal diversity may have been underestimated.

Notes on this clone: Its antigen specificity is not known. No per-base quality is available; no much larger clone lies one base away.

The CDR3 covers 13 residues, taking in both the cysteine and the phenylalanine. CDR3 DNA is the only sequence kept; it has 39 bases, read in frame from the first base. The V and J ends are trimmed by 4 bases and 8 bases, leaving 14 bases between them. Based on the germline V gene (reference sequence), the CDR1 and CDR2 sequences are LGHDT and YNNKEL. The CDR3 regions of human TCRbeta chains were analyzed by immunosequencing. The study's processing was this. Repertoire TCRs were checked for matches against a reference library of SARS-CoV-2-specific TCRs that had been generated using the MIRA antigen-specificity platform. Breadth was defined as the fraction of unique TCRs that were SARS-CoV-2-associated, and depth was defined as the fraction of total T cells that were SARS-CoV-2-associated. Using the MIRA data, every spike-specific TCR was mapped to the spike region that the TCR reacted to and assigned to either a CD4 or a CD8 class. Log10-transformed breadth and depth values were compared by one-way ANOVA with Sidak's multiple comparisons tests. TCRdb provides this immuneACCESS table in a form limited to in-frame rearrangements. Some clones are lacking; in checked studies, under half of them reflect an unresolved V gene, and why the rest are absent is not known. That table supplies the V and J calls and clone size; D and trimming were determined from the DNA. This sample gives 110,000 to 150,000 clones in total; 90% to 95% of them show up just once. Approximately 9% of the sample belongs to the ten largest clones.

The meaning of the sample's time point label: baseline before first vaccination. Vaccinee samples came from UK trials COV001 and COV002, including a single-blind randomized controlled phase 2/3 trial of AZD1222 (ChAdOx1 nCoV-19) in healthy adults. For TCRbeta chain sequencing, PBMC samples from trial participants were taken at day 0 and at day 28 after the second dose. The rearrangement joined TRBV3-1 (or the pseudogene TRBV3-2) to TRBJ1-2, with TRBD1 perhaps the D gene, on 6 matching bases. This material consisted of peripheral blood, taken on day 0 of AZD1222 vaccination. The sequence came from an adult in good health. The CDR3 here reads CASSPFRGSGYTF. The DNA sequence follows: TGTGCCAGCAGCCCATTTAGGGGGTCCGGCTACACCTTC.